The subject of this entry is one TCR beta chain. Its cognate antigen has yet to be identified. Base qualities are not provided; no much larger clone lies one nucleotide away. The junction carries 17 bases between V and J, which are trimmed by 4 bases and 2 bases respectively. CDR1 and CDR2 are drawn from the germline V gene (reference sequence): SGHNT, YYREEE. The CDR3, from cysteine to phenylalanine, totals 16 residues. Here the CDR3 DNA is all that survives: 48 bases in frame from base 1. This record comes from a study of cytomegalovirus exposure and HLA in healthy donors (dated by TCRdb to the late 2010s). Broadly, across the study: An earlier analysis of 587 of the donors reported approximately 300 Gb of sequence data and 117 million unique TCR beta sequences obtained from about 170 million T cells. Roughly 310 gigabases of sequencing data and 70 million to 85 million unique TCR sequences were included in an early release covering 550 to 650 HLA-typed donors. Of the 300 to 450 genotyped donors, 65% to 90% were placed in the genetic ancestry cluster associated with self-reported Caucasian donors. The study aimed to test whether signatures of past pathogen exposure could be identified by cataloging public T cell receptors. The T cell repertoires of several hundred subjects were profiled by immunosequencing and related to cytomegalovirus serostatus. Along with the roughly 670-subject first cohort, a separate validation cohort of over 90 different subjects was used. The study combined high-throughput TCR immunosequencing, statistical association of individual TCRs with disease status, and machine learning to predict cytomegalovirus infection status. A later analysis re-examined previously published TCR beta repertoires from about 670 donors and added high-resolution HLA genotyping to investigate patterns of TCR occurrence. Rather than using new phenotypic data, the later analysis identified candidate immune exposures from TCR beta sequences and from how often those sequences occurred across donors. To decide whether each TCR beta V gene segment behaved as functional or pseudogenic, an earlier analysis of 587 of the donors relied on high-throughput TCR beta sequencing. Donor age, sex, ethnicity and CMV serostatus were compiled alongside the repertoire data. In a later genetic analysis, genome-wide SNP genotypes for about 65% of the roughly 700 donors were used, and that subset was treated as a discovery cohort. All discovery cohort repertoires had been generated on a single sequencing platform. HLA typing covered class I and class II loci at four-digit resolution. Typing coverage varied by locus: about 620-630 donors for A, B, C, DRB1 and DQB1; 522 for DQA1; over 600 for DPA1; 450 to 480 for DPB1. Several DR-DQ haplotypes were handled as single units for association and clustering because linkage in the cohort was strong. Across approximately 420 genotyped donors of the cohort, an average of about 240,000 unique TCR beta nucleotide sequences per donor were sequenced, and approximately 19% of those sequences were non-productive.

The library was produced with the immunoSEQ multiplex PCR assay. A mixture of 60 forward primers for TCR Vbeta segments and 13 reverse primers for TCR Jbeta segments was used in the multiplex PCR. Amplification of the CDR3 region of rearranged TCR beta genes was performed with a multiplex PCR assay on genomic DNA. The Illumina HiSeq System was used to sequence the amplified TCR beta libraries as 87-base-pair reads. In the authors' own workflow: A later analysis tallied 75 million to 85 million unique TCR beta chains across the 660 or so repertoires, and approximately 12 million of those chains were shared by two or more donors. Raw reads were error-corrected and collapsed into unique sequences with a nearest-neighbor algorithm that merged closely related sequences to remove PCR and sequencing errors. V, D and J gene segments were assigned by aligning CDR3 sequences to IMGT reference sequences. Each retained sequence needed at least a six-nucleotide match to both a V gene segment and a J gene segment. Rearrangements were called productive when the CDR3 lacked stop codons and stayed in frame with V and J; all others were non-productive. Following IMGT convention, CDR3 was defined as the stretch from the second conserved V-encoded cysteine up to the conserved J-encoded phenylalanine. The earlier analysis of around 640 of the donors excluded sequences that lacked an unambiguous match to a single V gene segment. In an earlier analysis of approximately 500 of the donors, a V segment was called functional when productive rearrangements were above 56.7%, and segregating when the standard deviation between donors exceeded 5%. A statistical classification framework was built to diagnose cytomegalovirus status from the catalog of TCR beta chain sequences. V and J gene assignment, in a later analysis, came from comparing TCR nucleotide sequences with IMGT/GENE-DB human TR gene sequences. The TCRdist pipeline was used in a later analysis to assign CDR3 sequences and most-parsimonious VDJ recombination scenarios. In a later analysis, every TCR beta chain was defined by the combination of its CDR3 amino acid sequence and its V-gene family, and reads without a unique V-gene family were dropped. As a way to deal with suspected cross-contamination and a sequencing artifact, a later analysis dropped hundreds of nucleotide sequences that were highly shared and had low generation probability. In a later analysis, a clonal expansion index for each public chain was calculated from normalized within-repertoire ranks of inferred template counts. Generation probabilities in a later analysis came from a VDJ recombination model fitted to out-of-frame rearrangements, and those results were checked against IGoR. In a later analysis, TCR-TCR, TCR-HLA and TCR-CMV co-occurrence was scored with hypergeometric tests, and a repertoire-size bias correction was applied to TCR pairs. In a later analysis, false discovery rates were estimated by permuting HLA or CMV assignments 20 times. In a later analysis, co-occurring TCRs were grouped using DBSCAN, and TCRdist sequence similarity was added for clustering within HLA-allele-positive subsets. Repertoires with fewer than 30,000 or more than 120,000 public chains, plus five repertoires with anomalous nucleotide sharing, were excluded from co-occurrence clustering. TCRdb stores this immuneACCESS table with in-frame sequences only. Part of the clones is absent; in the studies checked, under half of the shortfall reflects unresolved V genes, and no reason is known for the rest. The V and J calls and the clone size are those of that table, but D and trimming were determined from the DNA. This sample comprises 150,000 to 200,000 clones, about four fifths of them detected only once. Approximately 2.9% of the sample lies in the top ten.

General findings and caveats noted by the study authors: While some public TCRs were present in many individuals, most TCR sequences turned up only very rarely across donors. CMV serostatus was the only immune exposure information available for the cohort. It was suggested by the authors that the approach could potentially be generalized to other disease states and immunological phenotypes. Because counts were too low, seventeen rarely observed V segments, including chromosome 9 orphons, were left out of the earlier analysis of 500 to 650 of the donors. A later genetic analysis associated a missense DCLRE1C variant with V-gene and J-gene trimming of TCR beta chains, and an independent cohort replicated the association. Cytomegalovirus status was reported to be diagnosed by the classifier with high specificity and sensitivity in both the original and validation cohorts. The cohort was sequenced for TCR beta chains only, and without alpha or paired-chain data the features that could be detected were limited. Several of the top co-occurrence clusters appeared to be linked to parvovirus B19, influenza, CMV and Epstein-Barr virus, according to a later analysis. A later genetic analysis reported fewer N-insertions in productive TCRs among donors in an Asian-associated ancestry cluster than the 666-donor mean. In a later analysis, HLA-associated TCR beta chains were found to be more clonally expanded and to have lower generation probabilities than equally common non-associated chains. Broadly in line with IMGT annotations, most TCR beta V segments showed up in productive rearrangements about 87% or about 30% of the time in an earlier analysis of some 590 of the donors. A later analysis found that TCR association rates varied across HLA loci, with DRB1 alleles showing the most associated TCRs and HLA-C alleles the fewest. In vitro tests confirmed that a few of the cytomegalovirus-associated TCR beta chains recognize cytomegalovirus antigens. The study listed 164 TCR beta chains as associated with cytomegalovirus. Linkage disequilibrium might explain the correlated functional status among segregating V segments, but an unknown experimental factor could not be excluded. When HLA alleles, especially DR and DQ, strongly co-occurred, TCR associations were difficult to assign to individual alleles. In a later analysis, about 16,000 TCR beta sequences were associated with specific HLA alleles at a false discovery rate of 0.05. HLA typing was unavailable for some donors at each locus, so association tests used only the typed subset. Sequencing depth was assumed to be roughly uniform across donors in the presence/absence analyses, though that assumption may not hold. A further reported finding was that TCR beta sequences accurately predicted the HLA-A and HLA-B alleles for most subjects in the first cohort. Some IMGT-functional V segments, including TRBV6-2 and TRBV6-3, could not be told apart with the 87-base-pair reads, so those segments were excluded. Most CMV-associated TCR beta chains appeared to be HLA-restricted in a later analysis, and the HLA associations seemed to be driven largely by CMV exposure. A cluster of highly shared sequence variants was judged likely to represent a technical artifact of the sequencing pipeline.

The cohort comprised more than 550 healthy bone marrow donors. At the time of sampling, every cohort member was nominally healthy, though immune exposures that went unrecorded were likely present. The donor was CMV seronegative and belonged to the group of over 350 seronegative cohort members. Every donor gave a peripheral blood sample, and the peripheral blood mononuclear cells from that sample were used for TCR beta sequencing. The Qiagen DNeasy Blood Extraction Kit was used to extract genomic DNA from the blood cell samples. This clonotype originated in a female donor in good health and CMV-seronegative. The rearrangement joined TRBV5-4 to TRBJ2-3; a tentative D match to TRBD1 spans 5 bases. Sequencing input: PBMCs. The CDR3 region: CASSADDRQFTDTQYF. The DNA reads TGTGCCAGCAGCGCCGATGATAGACAGTTCACAGATACGCAGTATTTT.